The 8 T cell receptor beta chains below all came from one sample that was sequenced in a study of monozygotic twins with inflammatory bowel disease. With the 5' RACE reads reprocessed, TCRdb shows one record per CDR3 protein and no DNA. This specimen shows 300,000 to 350,000 distinct CDR3 sequences; the ten leading clones hold around 2%. Specimen: blood. These receptors all stem from a human donor with ulcerative colitis or Crohn's disease, or a healthy co-twin of an affected twin (not recorded which).

The chain uses TRBV12-3 or TRBV12-4 and TRBJ1-1. This CDR3 has 13 amino acids. Here the CDR3 reads CASSRRTPPEAFF.

The V call is TRBV18, the J call TRBJ2-1; TCRdb selects TRBD2, and the lack of DNA leaves this call unchecked. The germline V gene has CDR1 KGHSH and CDR2 LQKENI. The CDR3 sequence is 17 residues long. Here the CDR3 reads CASSPNPTSGAQGEQFF. Full variable domain (missing parts from reference TRBV18 and TRBJ2-1): NAGVMQNPRHLVRRRGQEARLRCSPMKGHSHVYWYRQLPEEGLKFMVYLQKENIIDESGMPKERFSAEFPKEGPSILRIQQVVRGDSAAYFCASSPNPTSGAQGEQFFGPGTRLTVL.

The rearrangement links TRBV24-1 to TRBJ1-2; the TCRdb call, TRBD1, lacks DNA for checking. CDR1 is KGHDR, CDR2 SFDVKD, per germline. The CDR3 runs 14 residues. CDR3 region: CATSDLAGHYGYTF.

V gene TRBV5-5 combines with J gene TRBJ1-3; TCRdb picks TRBD1, but there is no DNA to check that call. The length of the CDR3 is 16 residues. Germline assignment: CDR1 SGHKS and CDR2 YYEKEE (reference sequence). CDR3 region: CASSTGQPDSGNTIYF.

The V gene is TRBV29-1, the J gene TRBJ2-2; lacking DNA, the TRBD2 call made by TCRdb goes unchecked. This CDR3 is 15 amino acids long. In germline, CDR1 is SQVTM, CDR2 ANQGSEA. CDR3 protein: CSVGTSGSNRGELFF.

This chain uses TRBV5-1 with TRBJ1-2. Germline CDR1 and CDR2: SGHRS and YFSETQ. This CDR3 contains 14 residues. The CDR3 loop reads CASSLPSSRYGYTF.

The chain couples TRBV7-3 to TRBJ2-7; without DNA, the TCRdb call of TRBD1 cannot be checked. The CDR3 has 15 amino acids. Germline V CDR1 and CDR2: SGHTA, FQGTGA. CDR3: CASSLTPGDSYEQYF.

CDR3 in amino acids: CASSQDPGQGNTGELFF. This chain connects TRBV4-1 to TRBJ2-2; TCRdb returns TRBD1, unconfirmable since there is no DNA. Germline lookup yields CDR1 MGHRA and CDR2 YSYEKL. The CDR3 runs 17 residues.